This record concerns one TCR beta chain sequence. CDR1 SGHTA and CDR2 FQGNSA come from the germline V gene. There are 13 residues in the CDR3. Trimming took off 1 base at V and 6 bases at J, with 7 bases between the two ends. TCRdb ran MiXCR on the RT-PCR reads and lists one entry per CDR3 protein. The sample contains roughly 500,000 distinct CDR3 sequences, approximately 15% of which appear only once. The data were obtained in a study of response to subunit inactivated influenza vaccine. This TCR was sampled from a man between 50 and 69 years old who received an inactivated influenza vaccine. The chain is built from TRBV7-2 and TRBJ2-4; D might be TRBD1 (5 bases). The sample consisted of CD4+ T cells sorted from PBMCs, taken 23 months after vaccination. The CDR3 DNA reads TGTGCCAGCAGCTTAGGGGGCCCAAACATTCAGTACTTC. Encoded protein: CASSLGGPNIQYF.